A selection of T cell receptor beta chains follows, all from one sample in a study of graft-versus-host responses after intestinal transplantation. These receptors' antigens are unknown. Sequenced by immunoSEQ multiplex PCR; TCRdb stores in-frame clones only, minus some. Here the sample spans 84,000 or so clones, roughly 92% being singletons. Sequenced here: unstimulated CD4+ T cells sorted from spleen or lymph node cells, sampled before intestinal transplant. These receptors were taken from a human donor who received an intestinal transplant. Both conserved end residues are part of each CDR3. The D gene is left open where the match is weak. Some rows mark clone size as missing; the rest say once, few, many or name a class of expanded clone.

CDR3aa: CASSLFLATNEKLFF; CDR3nt: TGCGCCAGCAGCCTCTTTCTGGCGACTAATGAAAAACTGTTTTTT; j_gene: TRBJ1-4; abundance: NA; v_gene: TRBV5-1; d_gene: NA
CDR3aa: CASSQDNRPTDTQYF; CDR3nt: TGTGCCAGCAGCCAAGATAACCGCCCCACAGATACGCAGTATTTT; j_gene: TRBJ2-3; abundance: NA; v_gene: TRBV4-2; d_gene: NA
CDR3aa: CASSIQGSSYNSPLHF; CDR3nt: TGTGCCAGCAGTATTCAGGGGAGCTCCTATAATTCACCCCTCCACTTT; j_gene: TRBJ1-6; abundance: NA; v_gene: TRBV2; d_gene: NA
CDR3aa: CASSLYYYNEQFF; CDR3nt: TGTGCCAGCAGCTTATACTACTACAATGAGCAGTTCTTC; j_gene: TRBJ2-1; abundance: NA; v_gene: TRBV7-3; d_gene: NA
CDR3aa: CASSYTPDRGGSPLHF; CDR3nt: TGTGCCAGCAGTTACACTCCGGACAGGGGGGGTTCACCCCTCCACTTT; j_gene: TRBJ1-6; abundance: NA; v_gene: TRBV6-5; d_gene: TRBD1
CDR3aa: CASSLLGQGFSNQPQHF; CDR3nt: TGTGCCAGCAGCTTGTTGGGACAGGGCTTTAGCAATCAGCCCCAGCATTTT; j_gene: TRBJ1-5; abundance: once; v_gene: TRBV7-9; d_gene: TRBD1
CDR3aa: CASSAFRGAVNTEAFF; CDR3nt: TGTGCCAGCAGTGCGTTCAGGGGGGCAGTGAACACTGAAGCTTTCTTT; j_gene: TRBJ1-1; abundance: once; v_gene: TRBV6-1; d_gene: TRBD1
CDR3aa: CASSNVDRGRYGYTF; CDR3nt: TGTGCCAGCAGCAACGTGGACAGGGGAAGGTATGGCTACACCTTC; j_gene: TRBJ1-2; abundance: NA; v_gene: TRBV5-4; d_gene: TRBD1
CDR3aa: CASSLPEWGASDTEAFF; CDR3nt: TGTGCCAGCAGCTTACCCGAGTGGGGCGCATCCGACACTGAAGCTTTCTTT; j_gene: TRBJ1-1; abundance: NA; v_gene: TRBV7-6; d_gene: NA
CDR3aa: CATSRETLAGGFNEQFF; CDR3nt: TGTGCCACCAGCAGAGAGACACTAGCGGGAGGCTTCAATGAGCAGTTCTTC; j_gene: TRBJ2-1; abundance: NA; v_gene: TRBV15; d_gene: TRBD2
CDR3aa: CASSGQGGQPQHF; CDR3nt: TGTGCCAGTAGCGGACAGGGGGGTCAGCCCCAGCATTTT; j_gene: TRBJ1-5; abundance: once; v_gene: TRBV19; d_gene: TRBD1
CDR3aa: CVSSKGGHQPQHF; CDR3nt: TGTGTCAGTAGCAAAGGAGGGCACCAGCCCCAGCATTTT; j_gene: TRBJ1-5; abundance: NA; v_gene: TRBV19; d_gene: NA
CDR3aa: CASSRRGGVQETQYF; CDR3nt: TGTGCCTCCTCCCGCCGGGGGGGGGTACAAGAGACCCAGTACTTC; j_gene: TRBJ2-5; abundance: NA; v_gene: TRBV19; d_gene: TRBD2
CDR3aa: CASSFGGANYGYTF; CDR3nt: TGTGCCAGCAGCTTTGGAGGGGCTAACTATGGCTACACCTTC; j_gene: TRBJ1-2; abundance: NA; v_gene: TRBV5-4; d_gene: NA
CDR3aa: CASSNPGTGNTGELFF; CDR3nt: TGTGCCAGTTCGAACCCCGGGACAGGCAACACCGGGGAGCTGTTTTTT; j_gene: TRBJ2-2; abundance: NA; v_gene: TRBV19; d_gene: TRBD1
CDR3aa: CSVEDVGGTEAFF; CDR3nt: TGCAGCGTTGAAGACGTTGGGGGCACTGAAGCTTTCTTT; j_gene: TRBJ1-1; abundance: NA; v_gene: TRBV29-1; d_gene: NA
CDR3aa: CASSESGGATYTF; CDR3nt: TGTGCCAGCAGTGAATCCGGAGGTGCTACCTACACCTTC; j_gene: TRBJ1-2; abundance: NA; v_gene: TRBV6-1; d_gene: NA
CDR3aa: CASSHEQGDGYTF; CDR3nt: TGTGCCAGCTCACATGAACAGGGGGATGGCTACACCTTC; j_gene: TRBJ1-2; abundance: NA; v_gene: TRBV18; d_gene: TRBD1
CDR3aa: CASSTGQGGETQYF; CDR3nt: TGTGCCAGCAGTACGGGACAGGGTGGAGAGACCCAGTACTTC; j_gene: TRBJ2-5; abundance: once; v_gene: TRBV6-1; d_gene: TRBD1
CDR3aa: CASSFGQEAFF; CDR3nt: TGTGCCAGCAGCTTCGGACAGGAAGCTTTCTTT; j_gene: TRBJ1-1; abundance: NA; v_gene: TRBV11-2; d_gene: NA
CDR3aa: CASSLTGTGTYEQYF; CDR3nt: TGTGCCAGCAGCTTAACCGGGACAGGGACGTACGAGCAGTACTTC; j_gene: TRBJ2-7; abundance: NA; v_gene: TRBV7-3; d_gene: TRBD1
CDR3aa: CASSLPGLAGYNEQFF; CDR3nt: TGCGCCAGCAGCTTACCCGGACTAGCGGGCTACAATGAGCAGTTCTTC; j_gene: TRBJ2-1; abundance: NA; v_gene: TRBV5-1; d_gene: TRBD2
CDR3aa: CASSRGRIDAGEQYF; CDR3nt: TGCGCCAGCAGCCGCGGGAGAATAGACGCGGGCGAGCAGTACTTC; j_gene: TRBJ2-7; abundance: NA; v_gene: TRBV5-1; d_gene: TRBD2
CDR3aa: CASSRRDNYNEQFF; CDR3nt: TGTGCCAGCAGCAGGCGGGATAACTACAATGAGCAGTTCTTC; j_gene: TRBJ2-1; abundance: NA; v_gene: TRBV27; d_gene: NA
CDR3aa: CASSPLGQGGTEAFF; CDR3nt: TGTGCCAGCAGCCCCCTAGGACAGGGAGGGACTGAAGCTTTCTTT; j_gene: TRBJ1-1; abundance: NA; v_gene: TRBV9; d_gene: TRBD1
CDR3aa: CASTWWDRGAYEQYF; CDR3nt: TGTGCCAGCACCTGGTGGGACAGGGGGGCCTACGAGCAGTACTTC; j_gene: TRBJ2-7; abundance: few; v_gene: TRBV11-2; d_gene: TRBD1
CDR3aa: CASSLAGPYNEQFF; CDR3nt: TGCGCCAGCAGCTTGGCGGGACCCTACAATGAGCAGTTCTTC; j_gene: TRBJ2-1; abundance: NA; v_gene: TRBV5-1; d_gene: NA
CDR3aa: CASSPRGGNTEAFF; CDR3nt: TGTGCCAGCAGTCCCAGGGGCGGGAACACTGAAGCTTTCTTT; j_gene: TRBJ1-1; abundance: NA; v_gene: TRBV7-9; d_gene: NA
CDR3aa: CASSPITSGRLTDTQYF; CDR3nt: TGTGCCAGTAGTCCGATTACTAGCGGGAGGTTAACAGATACGCAGTATTTT; j_gene: TRBJ2-3; abundance: NA; v_gene: TRBV19; d_gene: TRBD2
CDR3aa: CASSFHNRGAWFGEQYF; CDR3nt: TGTGCCAGCAGTTTCCATAACCGAGGGGCTTGGTTCGGCGAGCAGTACTTC; j_gene: TRBJ2-7; abundance: NA; v_gene: TRBV28; d_gene: NA
CDR3aa: CATIRGQMNTEAFF; CDR3nt: TGTGCCACTATACGGGGGCAGATGAACACTGAAGCTTTCTTT; j_gene: TRBJ1-1; abundance: NA; v_gene: TRBV7-9; d_gene: NA
CDR3aa: CAISARGQAPKAYEQYF; CDR3nt: TGTGCCATCAGTGCCAGGGGGCAAGCCCCGAAGGCCTACGAGCAGTACTTC; j_gene: TRBJ2-7; abundance: NA; v_gene: TRBV10-3; d_gene: TRBD1
CDR3aa: CASSYSSATYNEQFF; CDR3nt: TGTGCCAGCAGTTACTCGAGCGCGACCTACAATGAGCAGTTCTTC; j_gene: TRBJ2-1; abundance: NA; v_gene: TRBV6-5; d_gene: NA
CDR3aa: CASSYFGTGANYGYTF; CDR3nt: TGTGCCAGCAGTTACTTCGGGACAGGGGCTAACTATGGCTACACCTTC; j_gene: TRBJ1-2; abundance: NA; v_gene: TRBV6-5; d_gene: TRBD1
CDR3aa: CASSQEATSGVYNEQFF; CDR3nt: TGCGCCAGCAGCCAAGAAGCGACTAGCGGGGTCTACAATGAGCAGTTCTTC; j_gene: TRBJ2-1; abundance: NA; v_gene: TRBV4-1; d_gene: TRBD2
CDR3aa: CASSFSRGTGELFF; CDR3nt: TGTGCCAGCAGCTTCTCACGAGGGACCGGGGAGCTGTTTTTT; j_gene: TRBJ2-2; abundance: NA; v_gene: TRBV7-2; d_gene: NA
CDR3aa: CATSTGTGKSSGNTIYF; CDR3nt: TGTGCCACCAGCACAGGGACAGGGAAATCTTCTGGAAACACCATATATTTT; j_gene: TRBJ1-3; abundance: NA; v_gene: TRBV15; d_gene: TRBD1
CDR3aa: CASSLSPVSTDTQYF; CDR3nt: TGTGCCAGCAGCTTATCCCCTGTGAGCACAGATACGCAGTATTTT; j_gene: TRBJ2-3; abundance: NA; v_gene: TRBV7-2; d_gene: NA
CDR3aa: CASPRNGYF; CDR3nt: TGTGCCAGCCCCCGGAATGGGTATTTT; j_gene: TRBJ2-3; abundance: NA; v_gene: TRBV21-1; d_gene: NA
CDR3aa: CASSLGDRRDTQYF; CDR3nt: TGCGCCAGCAGTTTGGGGGACAGGAGAGATACGCAGTATTTT; j_gene: TRBJ2-3; abundance: NA; v_gene: TRBV5-1; d_gene: TRBD1
CDR3aa: CSVGTEISYGYTF; CDR3nt: TGCAGCGTGGGGACAGAGATCTCTTATGGCTACACCTTC; j_gene: TRBJ1-2; abundance: NA; v_gene: TRBV29-1; d_gene: TRBD1
CDR3aa: CASSLASILTYEQYF; CDR3nt: TGTGCCAGCAGCTTAGCTTCTATACTGACCTACGAGCAGTACTTC; j_gene: TRBJ2-7; abundance: NA; v_gene: TRBV7-8; d_gene: NA
CDR3aa: CASGRTSGRNEQFF; CDR3nt: TGTGCCAGCGGCAGGACTAGCGGGAGGAATGAGCAGTTCTTC; j_gene: TRBJ2-1; abundance: NA; v_gene: TRBV6-5; d_gene: TRBD2
CDR3aa: CASSFGDREVNEQFF; CDR3nt: TGTGCCAGCAGTTTCGGAGACAGGGAAGTCAATGAGCAGTTCTTC; j_gene: TRBJ2-1; abundance: NA; v_gene: TRBV28; d_gene: TRBD1
CDR3aa: CASSPQAKSNTEAFF; CDR3nt: TGTGCCAGCTCACCACAGGCCAAATCGAACACTGAAGCTTTCTTT; j_gene: TRBJ1-1; abundance: NA; v_gene: TRBV18; d_gene: NA
CDR3aa: CASSQDRLFLDRTTF; CDR3nt: TGTGCCAGCAGCCAAGATCGTTTATTCCTGGACCGAACTACCTTT; j_gene: TRBJ2-3; abundance: NA; v_gene: TRBV4-2; d_gene: NA
CDR3aa: CASGGQERRNIQCF; CDR3nt: TGTGCCAGCGGGGGGCAGGAACGGAGAAACATTCAGTGCTTC; j_gene: TRBJ2-4; abundance: NA; v_gene: TRBV2; d_gene: NA
CDR3aa: CASSHRVIAKNIQYF; CDR3nt: TGTGCCAGCAGCCATCGTGTCATAGCCAAAAACATTCAGTACTTC; j_gene: TRBJ2-4; abundance: NA; v_gene: TRBV7-2; d_gene: NA
CDR3aa: CASSRQGAGAFF; CDR3nt: TGTGCCAGCAGTCGACAGGGGGCCGGCGCTTTCTTT; j_gene: TRBJ1-1; abundance: NA; v_gene: TRBV25-1; d_gene: TRBD1
CDR3aa: CASKNRSNQPQHF; CDR3nt: TGTGCCAGCAAAAATAGGAGCAATCAGCCCCAGCATTTT; j_gene: TRBJ1-5; abundance: once; v_gene: TRBV2; d_gene: NA